This T cell receptor (beta chain) stems from a study of blood T cell repertoires in COVID-19. For the study at large: From the United States, Italy and Spain came samples of acute and convalescent COVID-19.

Trimming removed 0 bases from V and 6 bases from J, with 12 bases in between. The CDR3 is 14 amino acids. The V gene's germline CDR1 is SGDLS and CDR2 YYNGEE. The protocol was immunoSEQ multiplex PCR, while the TCRdb copy is restricted to in-frame clones and leaves out a portion. This repertoire shows about 200,000 clones, over 80% found once; its top ten account for around 1%. This sequence joins TRBV9 and TRBJ1-2; D gene unclear. This sequence was found in a man in his sixties with COVID-19, enrolled during active disease. Material for sequencing was peripheral blood. CDR3 loop: CASSVGVNPDGYTF. The CDR3 DNA reads TGTGCCAGCAGCGTAGGAGTCAACCCGGATGGCTACACCTTC.